This T cell receptor (beta chain) was observed in a study of blood T cell repertoires in COVID-19. Study as a whole: Samples taken during acute and convalescent COVID-19 were collected in the United States, Italy and Spain.

CDR1 and CDR2 (germline): SQVTM, ANQGSEA. V shed 5 bases and J shed 8 bases, with 12 bases lying between them. The CDR3 spans 11 residues. In the authors' methods: Reference gene primer amplification in the assay estimated nucleated cell counts. Libraries were prepared by immunoSEQ multiplex PCR; TCRdb keeps only in-frame clonotypes and omits some of them. V, J and clone size reflect that table, while D and trimming were determined from the DNA. The repertoire holds over 100,000 clones, with around 78% as singletons. The receptor's source is a woman aged 60-75 years with acute or convalescent COVID-19. Sequenced: peripheral blood. The chain combines TRBV29-1 with TRBJ1-2; the D is unclear. The CDR3 here is CSVYWAGGYTF. CDR3 coding DNA: TGCAGCGTTTATTGGGCCGGCGGCTACACCTTC.